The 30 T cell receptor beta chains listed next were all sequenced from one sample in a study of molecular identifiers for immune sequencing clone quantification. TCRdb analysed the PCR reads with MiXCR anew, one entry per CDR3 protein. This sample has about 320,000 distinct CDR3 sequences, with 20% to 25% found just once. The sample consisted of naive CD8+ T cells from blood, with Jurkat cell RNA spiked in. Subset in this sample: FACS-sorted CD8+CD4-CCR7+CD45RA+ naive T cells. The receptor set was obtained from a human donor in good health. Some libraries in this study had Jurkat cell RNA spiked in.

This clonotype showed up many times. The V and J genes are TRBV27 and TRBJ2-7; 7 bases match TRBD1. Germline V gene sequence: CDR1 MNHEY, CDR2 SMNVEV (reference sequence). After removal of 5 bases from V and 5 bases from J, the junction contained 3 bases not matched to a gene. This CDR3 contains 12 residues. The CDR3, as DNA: TGTGCCAGCAGTCGACAGGGTAACGAGCAGTACTTC. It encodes CASSRQGNEQYF.

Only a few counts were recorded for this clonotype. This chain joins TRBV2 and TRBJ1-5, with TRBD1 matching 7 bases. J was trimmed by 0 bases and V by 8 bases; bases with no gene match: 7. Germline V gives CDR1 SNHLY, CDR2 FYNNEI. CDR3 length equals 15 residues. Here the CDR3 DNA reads TGTGCCAGCCTTCGGGACAGTGTTAGCAATCAGCCCCAGCATTTT. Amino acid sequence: CASLRDSVSNQPQHF.

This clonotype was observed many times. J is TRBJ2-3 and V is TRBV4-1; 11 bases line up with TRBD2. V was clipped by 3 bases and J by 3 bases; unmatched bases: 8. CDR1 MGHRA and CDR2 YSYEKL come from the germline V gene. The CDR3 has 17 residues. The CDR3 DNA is TGCGCCAGCAGCCAGAAAACTAGCGGGAGTTTGACAGATACGCAGTATTTT. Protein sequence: CASSQKTSGSLTDTQYF.

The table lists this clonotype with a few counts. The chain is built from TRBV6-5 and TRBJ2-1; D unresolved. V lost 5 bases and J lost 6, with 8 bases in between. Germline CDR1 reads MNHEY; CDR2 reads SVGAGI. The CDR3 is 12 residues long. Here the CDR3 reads CASSGVSNEQFF. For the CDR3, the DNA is TGTGCCAGCAGTGGGGTATCCAATGAGCAGTTCTTC.

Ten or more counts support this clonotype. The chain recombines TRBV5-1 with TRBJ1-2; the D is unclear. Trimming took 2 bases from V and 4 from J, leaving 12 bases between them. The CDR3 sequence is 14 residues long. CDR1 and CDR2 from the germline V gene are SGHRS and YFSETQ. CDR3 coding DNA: TGCGCCAGCAGCTTCAAGGAAGGGAGCTATGGCTACACCTTC. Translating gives CASSFKEGSYGYTF.

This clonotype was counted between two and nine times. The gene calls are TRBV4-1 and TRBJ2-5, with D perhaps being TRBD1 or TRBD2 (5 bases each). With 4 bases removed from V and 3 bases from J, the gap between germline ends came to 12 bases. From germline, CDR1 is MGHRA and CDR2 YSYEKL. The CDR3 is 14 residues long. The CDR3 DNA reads TGCGCCAGCAGCCCGGGACGTAATGAAGAGACCCAGTACTTC. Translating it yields CASSPGRNEETQYF.

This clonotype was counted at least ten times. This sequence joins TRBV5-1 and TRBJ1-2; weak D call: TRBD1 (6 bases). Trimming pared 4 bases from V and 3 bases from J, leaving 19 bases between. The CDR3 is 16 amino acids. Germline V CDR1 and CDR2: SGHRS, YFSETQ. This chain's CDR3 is CASSAPVDSSDYGYTF. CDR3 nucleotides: TGCGCCAGCAGCGCGCCTGTGGACAGTTCAGACTATGGCTACACCTTC.

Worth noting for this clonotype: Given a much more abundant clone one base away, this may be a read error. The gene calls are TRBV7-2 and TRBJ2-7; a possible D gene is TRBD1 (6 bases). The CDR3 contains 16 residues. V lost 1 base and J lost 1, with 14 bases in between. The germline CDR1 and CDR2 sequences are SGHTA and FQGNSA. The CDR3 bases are TGTACCAGCAGCTTAGATGCAGGGGTAGCGTCCTACGAGCAGTACTTC. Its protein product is CTSSLDAGVASYEQYF.

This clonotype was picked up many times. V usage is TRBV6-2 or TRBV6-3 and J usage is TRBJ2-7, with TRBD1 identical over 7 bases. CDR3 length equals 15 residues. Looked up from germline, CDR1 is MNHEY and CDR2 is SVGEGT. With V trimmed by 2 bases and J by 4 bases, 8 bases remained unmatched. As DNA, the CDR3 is TGTGCCAGCAGTTACGGGCGGTCACAGGGGTACGAGCAGTACTTC. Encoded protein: CASSYGRSQGYEQYF.

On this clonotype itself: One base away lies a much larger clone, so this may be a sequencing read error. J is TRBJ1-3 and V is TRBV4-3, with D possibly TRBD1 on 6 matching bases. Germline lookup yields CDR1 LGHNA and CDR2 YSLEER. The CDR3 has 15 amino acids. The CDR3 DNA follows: TGCGCCAGCAGCCCAGCGACAGGCTCTGGAAACACCATACATTTT. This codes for CASSPATGSGNTIHF.

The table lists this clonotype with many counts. The CDR3 DNA is TGCGCCAGCAGTCCGGGGACAGTGCGAGGCTACACCTTC. Encoded protein: CASSPGTVRGYTF. The genes are TRBV23-1 and TRBJ1-2, with 7 bases identical to TRBD1. TRBV23-1 is reported as an ORF; its role is uncertain. The CDR3 contains 13 residues. With V trimmed by 4 bases and J by 8 bases, 7 bases remained unmatched.

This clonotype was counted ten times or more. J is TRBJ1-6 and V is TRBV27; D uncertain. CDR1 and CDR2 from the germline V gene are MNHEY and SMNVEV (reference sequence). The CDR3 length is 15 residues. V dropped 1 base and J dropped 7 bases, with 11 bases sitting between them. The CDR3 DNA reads TGTGCCAGCAGTTTATTTACGGACGGGAATTCACCCCTCCACTTT. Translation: CASSLFTDGNSPLHF.

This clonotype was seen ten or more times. The CDR3 spells CASSVGGRSEQYF. CDR3 nucleotide sequence: TGTGCCAGCAGCGTAGGAGGTAGGAGCGAGCAGTACTTC. The V call is TRBV9, the J call TRBJ2-7; D remains unclear. V gave up 0 bases and J gave up 6 bases, with 10 bases separating them. The CDR3 runs to 13 residues. The germline V gene encodes CDR1 SGDLS and CDR2 YYNGEE.

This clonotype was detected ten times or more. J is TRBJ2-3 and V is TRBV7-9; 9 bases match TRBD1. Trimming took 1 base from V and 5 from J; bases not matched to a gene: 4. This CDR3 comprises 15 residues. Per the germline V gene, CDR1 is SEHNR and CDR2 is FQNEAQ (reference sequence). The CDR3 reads CASSLVGQGQDTQYF. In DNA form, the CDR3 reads TGTGCCAGCAGCTTAGTGGGACAGGGTCAAGATACGCAGTATTTT. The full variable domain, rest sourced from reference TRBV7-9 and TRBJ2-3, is DTGVSQNPRHKITKRGQNVTFRCDPISEHNRLYWYRQTLGQGPEFLTYFQNEAQLEKSRLLSDRFSAERPKGSFSTLEIQRTEQGDSAMYLCASSLVGQGQDTQYFGPGTRLTVL.

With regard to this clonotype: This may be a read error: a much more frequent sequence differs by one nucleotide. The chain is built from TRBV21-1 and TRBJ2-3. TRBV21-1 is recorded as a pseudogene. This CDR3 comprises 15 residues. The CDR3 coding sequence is TGTGCCGGCAGAGAGTCGGACCCAAGGATAGATACGCAGTATTTT. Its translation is CAGRESDPRIDTQYF.

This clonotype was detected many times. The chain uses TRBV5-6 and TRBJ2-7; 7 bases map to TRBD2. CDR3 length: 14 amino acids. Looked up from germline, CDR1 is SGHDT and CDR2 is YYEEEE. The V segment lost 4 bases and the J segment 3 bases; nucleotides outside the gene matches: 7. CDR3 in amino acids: CASSPAGDGYEQYF. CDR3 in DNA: TGTGCCAGCAGCCCTGCGGGGGACGGCTACGAGCAGTACTTC.

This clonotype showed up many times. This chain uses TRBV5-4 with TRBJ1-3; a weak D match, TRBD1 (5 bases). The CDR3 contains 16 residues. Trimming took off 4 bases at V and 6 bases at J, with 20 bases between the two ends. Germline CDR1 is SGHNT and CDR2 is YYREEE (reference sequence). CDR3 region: CASSRGVKAPLNTIYF. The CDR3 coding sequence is TGTGCCAGCAGCCGGGGGGTCAAGGCCCCATTAAACACCATATATTTT.

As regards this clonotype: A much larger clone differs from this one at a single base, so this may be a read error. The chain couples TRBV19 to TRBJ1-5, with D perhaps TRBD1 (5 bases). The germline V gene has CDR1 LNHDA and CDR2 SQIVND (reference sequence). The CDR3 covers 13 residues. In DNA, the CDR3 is TGTGCCAGTAGTGCCGGGACCCATCACCCCCAGCATTTT. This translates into CASSAGTHHPQHF.

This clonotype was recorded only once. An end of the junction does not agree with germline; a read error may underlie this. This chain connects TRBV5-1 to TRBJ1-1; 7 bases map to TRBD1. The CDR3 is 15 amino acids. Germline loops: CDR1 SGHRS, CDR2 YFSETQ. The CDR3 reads CASSLVGQTNTEALF. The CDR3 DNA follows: TGCGCCAGCAGCTTGGTGGGACAGACGAACACTGAGGCTCTCTTT.

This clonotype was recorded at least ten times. The CDR3 nucleotides are TGTGCCAGCAGCCAAGTGTCCGGGGGAAAGCTGTTTTTT. It encodes CASSQVSGGKLFF. The chain carries TRBV14 and TRBJ2-2, with D possibly TRBD2 on 6 matching bases. The CDR3 loop spans 13 amino acids. From germline, CDR1 is SGHDN and CDR2 FVKESK. Trimming pared 1 base from V and 12 bases from J, leaving 12 bases between.

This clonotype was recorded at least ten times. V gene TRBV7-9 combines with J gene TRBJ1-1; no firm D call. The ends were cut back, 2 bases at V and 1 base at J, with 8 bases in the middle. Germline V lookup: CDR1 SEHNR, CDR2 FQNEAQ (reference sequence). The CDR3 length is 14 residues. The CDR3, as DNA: TGTGCCAGCAGCTTAATACTGTCGAACACTGAAGCTTTCTTT. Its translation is CASSLILSNTEAFF.

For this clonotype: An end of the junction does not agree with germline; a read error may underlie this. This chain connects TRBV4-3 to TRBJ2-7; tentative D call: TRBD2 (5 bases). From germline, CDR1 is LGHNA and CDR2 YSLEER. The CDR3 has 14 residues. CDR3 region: CASSQDPLAYGLTF. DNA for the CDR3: TGCGCCAGCAGCCAAGATCCCCTAGCTTATGGTCTTACCTTC.

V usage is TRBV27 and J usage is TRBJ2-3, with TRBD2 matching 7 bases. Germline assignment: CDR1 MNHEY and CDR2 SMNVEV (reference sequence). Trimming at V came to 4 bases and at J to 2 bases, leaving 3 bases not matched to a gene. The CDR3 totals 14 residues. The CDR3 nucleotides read TGTGCCAGCAGTTGGGCGGGAGTCACAGATACGCAGTATTTT. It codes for CASSWAGVTDTQYF.

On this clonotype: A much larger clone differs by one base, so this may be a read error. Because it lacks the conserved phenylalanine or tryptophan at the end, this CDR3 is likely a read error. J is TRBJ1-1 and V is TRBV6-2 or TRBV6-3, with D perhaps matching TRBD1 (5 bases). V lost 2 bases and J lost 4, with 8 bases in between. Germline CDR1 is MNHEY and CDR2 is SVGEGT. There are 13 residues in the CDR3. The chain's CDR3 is CASSYGAATEAFL. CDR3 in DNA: TGTGCCAGCAGTTACGGGGCCGCCACTGAAGCTTTCCTT.

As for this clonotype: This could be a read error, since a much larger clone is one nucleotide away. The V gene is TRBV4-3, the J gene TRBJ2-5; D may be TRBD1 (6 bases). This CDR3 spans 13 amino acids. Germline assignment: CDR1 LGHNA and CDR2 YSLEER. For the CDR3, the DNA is TGCGCCAGCTGCCAAAACAGGGTAGAGACCCAGTACTTC. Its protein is CASCQNRVETQYF.

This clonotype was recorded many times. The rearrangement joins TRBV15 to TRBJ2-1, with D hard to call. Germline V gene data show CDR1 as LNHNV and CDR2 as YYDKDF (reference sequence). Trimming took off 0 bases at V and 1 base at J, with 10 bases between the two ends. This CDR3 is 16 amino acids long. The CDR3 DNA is TGTGCCACCAGCAGAGATCGAGAAGGATCCTACAATGAGCAGTTCTTC. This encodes CATSRDREGSYNEQFF.

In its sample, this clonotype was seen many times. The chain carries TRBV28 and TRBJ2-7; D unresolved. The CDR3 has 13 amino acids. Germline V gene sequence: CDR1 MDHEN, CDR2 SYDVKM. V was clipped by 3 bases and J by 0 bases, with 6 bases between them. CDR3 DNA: TGTGCCAGCAGTTTCATGGGCTCCTACGAGCAGTACTTC. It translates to CASSFMGSYEQYF.

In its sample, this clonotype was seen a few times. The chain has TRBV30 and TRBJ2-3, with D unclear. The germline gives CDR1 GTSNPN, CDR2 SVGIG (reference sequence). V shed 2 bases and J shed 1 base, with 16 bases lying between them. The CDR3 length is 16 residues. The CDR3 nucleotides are TGTGCCTGGAGTCCACGGATCGGCTCTCGCACAGATACGCAGTATTTT. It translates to CAWSPRIGSRTDTQYF.

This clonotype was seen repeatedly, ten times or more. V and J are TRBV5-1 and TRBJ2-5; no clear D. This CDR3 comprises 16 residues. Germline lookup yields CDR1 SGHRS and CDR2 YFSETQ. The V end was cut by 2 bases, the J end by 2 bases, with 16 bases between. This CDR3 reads CASSLVQAKLQETQYF. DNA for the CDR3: TGCGCCAGCAGCTTAGTTCAGGCGAAACTACAAGAGACCCAGTACTTC.

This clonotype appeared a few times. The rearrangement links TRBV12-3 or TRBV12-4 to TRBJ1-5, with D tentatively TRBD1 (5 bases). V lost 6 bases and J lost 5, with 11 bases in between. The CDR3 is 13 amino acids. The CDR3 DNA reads TGTGCCAGCAGCCCAGCAGGGTATCAGCCCCAGCATTTT. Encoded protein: CASSPAGYQPQHF.